This T cell receptor (beta chain) appears in the sequencing data of a study of blood T cell repertoires in COVID-19. Across the study: From T cells, B-cell-depleted T cells, or PBMCs came the material, which was cDNA or gDNA.

The CDR3 has 18 amino acids. Per the study methods: Amplification from reference gene primers served as the basis for estimated nucleated cell counts. Profiled with immunoSEQ multiplex PCR; TCRdb holds only in-frame clones, not every one. D and trimming come from the DNA, and the V and J calls and clone size come from that table. The sample holds over 200,000 clones, 70% to 85% seen once. Self-reported history from a screening survey and questionnaire set each donor's cohort. Cohort 3 donors were reported recovered after two negative PCRs, clearance, or symptom resolution. This clonotype was obtained from a man aged 55 to 70 who had recovered from COVID-19. The sequenced material came from PBMCs or T cells enriched from blood (not recorded which). V gene TRBV21-1 combines with J gene TRBJ2-3; no check of the table's D call, TRBD1, against the DNA was made. TRBV21-1 is assigned pseudogene status. The CDR3 reads CASSPHRVDRAEADTQYF. CDR3 bases: TGTGCCAGCAGCCCCCATCGCGTGGACAGGGCTGAGGCAGATACGCAGTATTTT.